This T cell receptor (beta chain) was recovered during a study of blood T cell repertoires in COVID-19. Study-wide background: From T cells, B-cell-depleted T cells, or PBMCs came the material, which was cDNA or gDNA.

Per the authors' pipeline: Reference gene primer amplification in the assay estimated nucleated cell counts. Assay: immunoSEQ multiplex PCR; the TCRdb copy retains only in-frame clones and omits some. V, J and clone size are those of that table, while D and trimming were read from the DNA. The sample records 150,000 to 180,000 clones, 80% to 90% being singletons. The receptor comes from a middle-aged woman with acute or convalescent COVID-19. Sequenced: peripheral blood.

The CDR3 loop is CASSLFGYNEQFF. CDR3 DNA sequence: TGTGCCAGCAGTTTATTCGGCTACAATGAGCAGTTCTTC. The chain joins TRBV27 to TRBJ2-1; D not certain. Trimming pared 1 base from V and 3 bases from J, leaving 4 bases between. Germline loops: CDR1 MNHEY, CDR2 SMNVEV (reference sequence). This CDR3 is built from 13 residues.